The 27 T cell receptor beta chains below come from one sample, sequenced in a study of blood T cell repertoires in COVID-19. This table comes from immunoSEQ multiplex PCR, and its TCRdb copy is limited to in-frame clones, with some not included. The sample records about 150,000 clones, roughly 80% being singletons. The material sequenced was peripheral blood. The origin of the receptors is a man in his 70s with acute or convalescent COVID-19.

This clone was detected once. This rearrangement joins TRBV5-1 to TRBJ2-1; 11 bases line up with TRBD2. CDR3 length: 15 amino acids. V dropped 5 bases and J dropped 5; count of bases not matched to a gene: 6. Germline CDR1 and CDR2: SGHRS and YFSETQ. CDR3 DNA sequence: TGCGCCAGCAGGCCCGGGACTAGCGGAAACAATGAGCAGTTCTTC. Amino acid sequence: CASRPGTSGNNEQFF. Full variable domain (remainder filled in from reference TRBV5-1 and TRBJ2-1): KAGVTQTPRYLIKTRGQQVTLSCSPISGHRSVSWYQQTPGQGLQFLFEYFSETQRNKGNFPGRFSGRQFSNSRSEMNVSTLELGDSALYLCASRPGTSGNNEQFFGPGTRLTVL.

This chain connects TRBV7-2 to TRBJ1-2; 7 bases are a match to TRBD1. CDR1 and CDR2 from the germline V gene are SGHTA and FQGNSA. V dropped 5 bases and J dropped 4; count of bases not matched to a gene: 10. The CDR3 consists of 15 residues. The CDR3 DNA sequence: TGTGCCAGCAGCACCCAGACAGGGACCGCCTATGGCTACACCTTC. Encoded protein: CASSTQTGTAYGYTF.

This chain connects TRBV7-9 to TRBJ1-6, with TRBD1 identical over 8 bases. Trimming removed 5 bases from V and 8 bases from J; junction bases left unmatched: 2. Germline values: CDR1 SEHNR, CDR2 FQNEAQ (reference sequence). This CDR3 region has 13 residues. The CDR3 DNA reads TGTGCCAGCAGCCCGGACAGGGATTCACCCCTCCACTTT. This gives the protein CASSPDRDSPLHF.

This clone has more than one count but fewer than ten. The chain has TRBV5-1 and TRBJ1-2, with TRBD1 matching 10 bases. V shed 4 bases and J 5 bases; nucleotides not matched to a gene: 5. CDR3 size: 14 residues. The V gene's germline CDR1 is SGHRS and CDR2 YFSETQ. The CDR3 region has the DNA TGCGCCAGCAGCGGTGGGGACAGGGGTTATGGCTACACCTTC. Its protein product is CASSGGDRGYGYTF.

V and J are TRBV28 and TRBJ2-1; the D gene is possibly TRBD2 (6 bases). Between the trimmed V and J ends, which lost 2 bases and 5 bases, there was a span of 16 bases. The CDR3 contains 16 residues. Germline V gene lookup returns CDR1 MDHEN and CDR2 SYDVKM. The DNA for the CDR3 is TGTGCCAGCAGTTTACCTGGGACTGAAAATGACAATGAGCAGTTCTTC. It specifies CASSLPGTENDNEQFF.

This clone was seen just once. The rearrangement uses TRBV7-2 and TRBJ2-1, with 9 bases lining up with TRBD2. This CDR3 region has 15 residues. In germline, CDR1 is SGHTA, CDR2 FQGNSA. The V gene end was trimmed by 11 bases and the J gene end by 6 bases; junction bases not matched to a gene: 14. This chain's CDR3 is CAGAGGNFKVNEQFF. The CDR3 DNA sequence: TGTGCCGGGGCGGGGGGGAACTTTAAAGTCAATGAGCAGTTCTTC. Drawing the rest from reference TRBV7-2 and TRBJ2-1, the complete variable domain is GAGVSQSPSNKVTEKGKDVELRCDPISGHTALYWYRQSLGQGLEFLIYFQGNSAPDKSGLPSDRFSAERTGGSVSTLTIQRTQQEDSAVYLCAGAGGNFKVNEQFFGPGTRLTVL.

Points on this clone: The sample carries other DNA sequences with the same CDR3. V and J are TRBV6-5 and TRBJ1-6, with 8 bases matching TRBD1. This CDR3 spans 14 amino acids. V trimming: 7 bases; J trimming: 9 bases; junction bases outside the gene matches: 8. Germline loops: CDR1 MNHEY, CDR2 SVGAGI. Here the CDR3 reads CASILDRGSSPLHF. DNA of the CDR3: TGTGCCAGCATTCTCGACAGGGGCTCTTCACCCCTCCACTTT.

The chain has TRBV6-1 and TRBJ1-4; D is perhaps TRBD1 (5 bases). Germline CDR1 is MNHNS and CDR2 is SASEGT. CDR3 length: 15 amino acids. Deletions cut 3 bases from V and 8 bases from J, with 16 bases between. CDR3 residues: CASSERWGGDEKLFF. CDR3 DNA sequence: TGTGCCAGCAGTGAGCGATGGGGGGGGGACGAAAAACTGTTTTTT.

Here the CDR3 reads CASSLVLAGGPETQYF. In nucleotides, the CDR3 is TGTGCCAGCAGCTTGGTTCTAGCGGGAGGGCCGGAGACCCAGTACTTC. The rearrangement joins TRBV5-6 to TRBJ2-5; TRBD2 matches at 12 bases. Germline CDR1 reads SGHDT; CDR2 reads YYEEEE. The junction had 5 bases not matched to a gene; V was cut back by 0 bases and J by 5 bases. CDR3 length: 16 residues.

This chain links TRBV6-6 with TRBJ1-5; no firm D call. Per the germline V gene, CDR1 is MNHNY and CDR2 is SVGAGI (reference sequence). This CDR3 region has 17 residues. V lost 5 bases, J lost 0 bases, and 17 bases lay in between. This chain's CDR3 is CASSPAGADYSNQPQHF. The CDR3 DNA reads TGTGCCAGCAGTCCCGCCGGTGCAGACTATAGCAATCAGCCCCAGCATTTT.

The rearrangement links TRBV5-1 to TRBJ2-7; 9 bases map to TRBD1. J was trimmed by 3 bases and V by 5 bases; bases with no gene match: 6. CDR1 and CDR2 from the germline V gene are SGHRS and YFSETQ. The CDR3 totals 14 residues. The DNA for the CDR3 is TGCGCCAGCAGTCCAGGACAGGGGAACTACGAGCAGTACTTC. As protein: CASSPGQGNYEQYF.

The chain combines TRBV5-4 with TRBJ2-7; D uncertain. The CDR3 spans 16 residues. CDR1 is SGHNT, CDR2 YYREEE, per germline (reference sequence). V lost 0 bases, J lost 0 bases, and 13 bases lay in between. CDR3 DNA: TGTGCCAGCAGCTTGGAATCGGGTCTGGGCTCCTACGAGCAGTACTTC. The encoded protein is CASSLESGLGSYEQYF. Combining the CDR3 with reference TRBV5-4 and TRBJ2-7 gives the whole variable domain ETGVTQSPTHLIKTRGQQVTLRCSSQSGHNTVSWYQQALGQGPQFIFQYYREEENGRGNFPPRFSGLQFPNYSSELNVNALELDDSALYLCASSLESGLGSYEQYFGPGTRLTVT.

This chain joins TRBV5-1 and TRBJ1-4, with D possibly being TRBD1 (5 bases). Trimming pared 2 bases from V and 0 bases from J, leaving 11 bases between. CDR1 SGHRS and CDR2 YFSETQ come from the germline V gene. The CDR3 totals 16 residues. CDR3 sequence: CASSLRGYATNEKLFF. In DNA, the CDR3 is TGCGCCAGCAGCTTAAGGGGTTATGCAACTAATGAAAAACTGTTTTTT.

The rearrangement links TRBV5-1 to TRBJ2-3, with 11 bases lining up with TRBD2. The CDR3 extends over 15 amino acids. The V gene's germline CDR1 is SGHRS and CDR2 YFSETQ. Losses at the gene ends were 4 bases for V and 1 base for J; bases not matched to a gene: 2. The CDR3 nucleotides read TGCGCCAGCAGCCCGGGACTAGCGGGCACAGATACGCAGTATTTT. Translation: CASSPGLAGTDTQYF.

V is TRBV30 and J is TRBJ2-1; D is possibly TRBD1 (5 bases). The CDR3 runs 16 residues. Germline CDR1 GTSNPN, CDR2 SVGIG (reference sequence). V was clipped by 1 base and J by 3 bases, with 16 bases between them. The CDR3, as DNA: TGTGCCTGGAGTGCGGAGATGTCAGGGCTCTACAATGAGCAGTTCTTC. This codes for CAWSAEMSGLYNEQFF.

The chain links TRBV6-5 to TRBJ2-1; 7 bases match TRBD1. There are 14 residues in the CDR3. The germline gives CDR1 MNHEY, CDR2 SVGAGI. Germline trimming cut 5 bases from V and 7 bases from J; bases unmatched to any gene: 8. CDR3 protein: CASSPGQPLNEQFF. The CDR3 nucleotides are TGTGCCAGCAGTCCGGGACAGCCCCTAAATGAGCAGTTCTTC.

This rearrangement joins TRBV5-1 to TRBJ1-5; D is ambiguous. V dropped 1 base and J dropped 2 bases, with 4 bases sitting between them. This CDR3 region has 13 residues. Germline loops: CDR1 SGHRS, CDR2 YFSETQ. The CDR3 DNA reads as TGCGCCAGCAGCTTGTCGGGCAATCAGCCCCAGCATTTT. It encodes CASSLSGNQPQHF.

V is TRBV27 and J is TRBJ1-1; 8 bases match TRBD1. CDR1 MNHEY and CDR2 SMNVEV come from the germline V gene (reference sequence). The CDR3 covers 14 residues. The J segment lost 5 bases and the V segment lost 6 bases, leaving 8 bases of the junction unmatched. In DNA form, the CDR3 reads TGTGCCAGCAGCCCTGGACAGGGAGGGACTGAAGCTTTCTTT. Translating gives CASSPGQGGTEAFF.

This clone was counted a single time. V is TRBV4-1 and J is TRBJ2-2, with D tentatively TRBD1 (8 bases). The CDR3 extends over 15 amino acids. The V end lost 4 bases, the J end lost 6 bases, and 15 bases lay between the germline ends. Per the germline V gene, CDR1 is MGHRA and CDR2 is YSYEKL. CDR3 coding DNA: TGCGCCAGCAGCCCACAGGGGGGGAGAGCCGGGGAGCTGTTTTTT. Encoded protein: CASSPQGGRAGELFF.

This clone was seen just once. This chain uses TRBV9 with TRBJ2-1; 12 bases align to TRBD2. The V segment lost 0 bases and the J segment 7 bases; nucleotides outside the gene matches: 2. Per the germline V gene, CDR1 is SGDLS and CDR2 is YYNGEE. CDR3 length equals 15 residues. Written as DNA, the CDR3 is TGTGCCAGCAGCGTAGGGACTAGCGGGGCAAATGAGCAGTTCTTC. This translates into CASSVGTSGANEQFF.

Here the CDR3 DNA reads TGTGCCAGCAGTACCCGGGAGCTCTCTGGAAACACCATATATTTT. Its protein product is CASSTRELSGNTIYF. This chain uses TRBV6-5 with TRBJ1-3; no clear D gene. There are 15 residues in the CDR3. CDR1 and CDR2 (germline): MNHEY, SVGAGI. Trimming removed 5 bases at V and 0 bases at J, with 11 bases between.

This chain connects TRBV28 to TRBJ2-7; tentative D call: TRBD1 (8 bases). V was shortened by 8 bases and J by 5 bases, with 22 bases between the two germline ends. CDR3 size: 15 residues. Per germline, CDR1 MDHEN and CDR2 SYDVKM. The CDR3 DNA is TGTGCCAGCCCACCTCGGGGGGACAGGCTCCACGAGCAGTACTTC. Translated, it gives CASPPRGDRLHEQYF.

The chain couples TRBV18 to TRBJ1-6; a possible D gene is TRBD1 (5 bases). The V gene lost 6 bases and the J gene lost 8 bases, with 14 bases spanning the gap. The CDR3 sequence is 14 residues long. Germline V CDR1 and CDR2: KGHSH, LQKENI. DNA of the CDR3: TGTGCCAGCTCCGTGTCCAGGGTGGATTCACCCCTCCACTTT. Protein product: CASSVSRVDSPLHF.

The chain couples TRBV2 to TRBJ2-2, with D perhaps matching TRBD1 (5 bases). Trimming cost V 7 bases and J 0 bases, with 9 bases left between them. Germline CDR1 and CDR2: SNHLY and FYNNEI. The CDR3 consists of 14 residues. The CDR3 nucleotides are TGTGCCAGCAATGGCAGGGCGAACACCGGGGAGCTGTTTTTT. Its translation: CASNGRANTGELFF.

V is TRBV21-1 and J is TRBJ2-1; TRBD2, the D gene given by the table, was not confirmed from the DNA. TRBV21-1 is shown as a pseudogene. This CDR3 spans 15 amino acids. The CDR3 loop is CASSPRTSGNNEQFF. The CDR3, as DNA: TGTGCCAGCAGCCCCCGGACTAGCGGTAACAATGAGCAGTTCTTC.

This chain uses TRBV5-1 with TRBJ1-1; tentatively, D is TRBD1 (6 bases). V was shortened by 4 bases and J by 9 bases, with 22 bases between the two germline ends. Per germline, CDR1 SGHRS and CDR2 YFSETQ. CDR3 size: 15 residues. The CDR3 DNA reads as TGCGCCAGCAGCGTGATGGGAACAGAAGGGGGTAAAGCTTTCTTT. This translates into CASSVMGTEGGKAFF.

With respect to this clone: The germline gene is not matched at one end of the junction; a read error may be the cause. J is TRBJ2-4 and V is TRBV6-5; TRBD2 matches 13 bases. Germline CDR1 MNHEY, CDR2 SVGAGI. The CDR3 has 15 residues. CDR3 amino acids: CASTEGTSGKLAWCF. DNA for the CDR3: TGTGCCAGCACCGAAGGGACTAGCGGGAAGTTGGCCTGGTGCTTC.